The source of this TCR beta chain is a study of blood T cells in healthy people across ages. There were healthy Caucasian individuals from Russia, aged roughly 6 to 100, serving as donors. This clonotype has only a few counts. Its target is unknown. Whole-study results and caveats: Because sorting was not performed, PBMCs prevented conclusive naive versus antigen-experienced comparison. Naive T cell percentage showed a strong correlation with TCR beta diversity.

PCR was performed a second time for about 6 to 12 cycles using a sample-barcoded 5' primer and a J-beta primer mix. Each cDNA was tagged by a template-switch adaptor containing 12 random nucleotides. TCRdb analysed the 5' RACE reads with MiXCR anew, one entry per CDR3 protein. The table records about 1.7 million distinct CDR3 sequences, 28% of them present only once. This receptor was obtained from a woman between 25 and 40 years old in good health. Sequencing was done on a sample of blood.

CDR3 nucleotides: TGTGCCAGCTCACCTCTCACACAGGGGAGGGACACTGAAGCTTTCTTT. Translated: CASSPLTQGRDTEAFF. The chain combines TRBV18 with TRBJ1-1; 7 bases line up with TRBD1. The CDR3 is 16 residues long. Trimming at V came to 3 bases and at J to 3 bases, leaving 10 bases not matched to a gene. Germline V gives CDR1 KGHSH, CDR2 LQKENI.